These T cell receptor beta chains were read from a single sample in a study of T-cell memory formation after mild COVID-19. In TCRdb, the 5' RACE reads were re-called with MiXCR into one record per CDR3 protein. The sample carries about 170,000 distinct CDR3 sequences, 10% to 15% recorded once. The sample comprised PBMCs or a T cell subset sorted from them (not recorded which). The source of these receptors is a man younger than 35 who had mild COVID-19 (a few samples of this study predate the infection). Cell type and time point are not known. The CDR3 runs from the conserved cysteine through the conserved F or W. The D gene is left open where the match is weak. Rows may omit the clone size; those that give it use once, few, many or a size class.

abundance: few; d_gene: TRBD2; v_gene: TRBV7-3; j_gene: TRBJ2-1; CDR3aa: CASSLLAGGPYNEQFF; CDR3nt: TGTGCCAGCAGCTTATTGGCGGGGGGACCTTACAATGAGCAGTTCTTC
abundance: -; d_gene: -; v_gene: TRBV5-5; j_gene: TRBJ1-1; CDR3aa: CASSWGGAGAFF; CDR3nt: TGTGCCAGCAGCTGGGGGGGGGCTGGAGCTTTCTTT
abundance: few; d_gene: -; v_gene: TRBV7-2; j_gene: TRBJ2-2; CDR3aa: CASSWDRFTGELFF; CDR3nt: TGTGCCAGCAGCTGGGACCGGTTCACCGGGGAGCTGTTTTTT
abundance: -; d_gene: -; v_gene: TRBV12-3/TRBV12-4; j_gene: TRBJ2-5; CDR3aa: CASSLRGARETQYF; CDR3nt: TGTGCCAGCAGTTTGAGGGGGGCAAGGGAGACCCAGTACTTC
abundance: few; d_gene: -; v_gene: TRBV6-5; j_gene: TRBJ2-7; CDR3aa: CASGKRQDYEQYF; CDR3nt: TGTGCCAGCGGGAAGCGGCAGGACTACGAGCAGTACTTC
abundance: few; d_gene: -; v_gene: TRBV12-3/TRBV12-4; j_gene: TRBJ2-5; CDR3aa: CASSPGTEGETQYF; CDR3nt: TGTGCCAGCAGCCCCGGGACCGAGGGAGAGACCCAGTACTTC
abundance: -; d_gene: TRBD2; v_gene: TRBV5-5; j_gene: TRBJ2-7; CDR3aa: CASSPANGGTYEQYF; CDR3nt: TGTGCCAGCAGCCCAGCCAACGGGGGGACTTACGAGCAGTACTTC
abundance: few; d_gene: -; v_gene: TRBV18; j_gene: TRBJ1-6; CDR3aa: CASSPEAAWDSPLHF; CDR3nt: TGTGCCAGCTCACCAGAGGCAGCTTGGGATTCACCCCTCCACTTT
abundance: -; d_gene: -; v_gene: TRBV4-3; j_gene: TRBJ1-1; CDR3aa: CASSQEHMNTEAFF; CDR3nt: TGCGCCAGCAGCCAAGAGCATATGAACACTGAAGCTTTCTTT
abundance: -; d_gene: TRBD1; v_gene: TRBV7-3; j_gene: TRBJ1-4; CDR3aa: CASSLTQGAGEKLFF; CDR3nt: TGTGCCAGCAGCTTAACTCAGGGGGCAGGTGAAAAACTGTTTTTT
abundance: -; d_gene: -; v_gene: TRBV20-1; j_gene: TRBJ1-2; CDR3aa: CSARAPGGGYTF; CDR3nt: TGCAGTGCTAGAGCCCCAGGAGGAGGCTACACCTTC
abundance: few; d_gene: -; v_gene: TRBV6-2/TRBV6-3; j_gene: TRBJ1-1; CDR3aa: CASSWIQGIDTEAFF; CDR3nt: TGTGCCAGCAGTTGGATACAGGGTATCGACACTGAAGCTTTCTTT
abundance: few; d_gene: -; v_gene: TRBV19; j_gene: TRBJ1-1; CDR3aa: CASSIGGVSTEAFF; CDR3nt: TGTGCCAGTAGTATAGGGGGGGTGAGCACTGAAGCTTTCTTT
abundance: -; d_gene: -; v_gene: TRBV7-8; j_gene: TRBJ2-5; CDR3aa: CASSLESGFGTQYF; CDR3nt: TGTGCCAGCAGCTTAGAATCAGGGTTTGGTACCCAGTACTTC
abundance: few; d_gene: -; v_gene: TRBV4-3; j_gene: TRBJ1-1; CDR3aa: CASSQGPVQQNTEAFF; CDR3nt: TGCGCCAGCAGCCAAGGTCCGGTTCAGCAGAACACTGAAGCTTTCTTT
abundance: few; d_gene: TRBD1; v_gene: TRBV7-2; j_gene: TRBJ2-1; CDR3aa: CASSSDRGRNNEQFF; CDR3nt: TGTGCCAGCAGCTCAGACAGGGGGCGAAACAATGAGCAGTTCTTC
abundance: -; d_gene: -; v_gene: TRBV7-2; j_gene: TRBJ1-5; CDR3aa: CASSQGGGRNQPQHF; CDR3nt: TGTGCCAGCAGCCAAGGGGGGGGGCGCAATCAGCCCCAGCATTTT
abundance: -; d_gene: TRBD1; v_gene: TRBV19; j_gene: TRBJ1-2; CDR3aa: CASRSDREFYGYTF; CDR3nt: TGTGCCAGTAGATCTGACAGGGAGTTCTATGGCTACACCTTC
abundance: many; d_gene: TRBD1; v_gene: TRBV6-2/TRBV6-3; j_gene: TRBJ1-1; CDR3aa: CASSELTGVNTEAFF; CDR3nt: TGTGCCAGCAGTGAGCTGACAGGGGTGAACACTGAAGCTTTCTTT
abundance: -; d_gene: -; v_gene: TRBV7-9; j_gene: TRBJ2-5; CDR3aa: CASSIMRETQYF; CDR3nt: TGTGCCAGCAGCATTATGCGGGAGACCCAGTACTTC